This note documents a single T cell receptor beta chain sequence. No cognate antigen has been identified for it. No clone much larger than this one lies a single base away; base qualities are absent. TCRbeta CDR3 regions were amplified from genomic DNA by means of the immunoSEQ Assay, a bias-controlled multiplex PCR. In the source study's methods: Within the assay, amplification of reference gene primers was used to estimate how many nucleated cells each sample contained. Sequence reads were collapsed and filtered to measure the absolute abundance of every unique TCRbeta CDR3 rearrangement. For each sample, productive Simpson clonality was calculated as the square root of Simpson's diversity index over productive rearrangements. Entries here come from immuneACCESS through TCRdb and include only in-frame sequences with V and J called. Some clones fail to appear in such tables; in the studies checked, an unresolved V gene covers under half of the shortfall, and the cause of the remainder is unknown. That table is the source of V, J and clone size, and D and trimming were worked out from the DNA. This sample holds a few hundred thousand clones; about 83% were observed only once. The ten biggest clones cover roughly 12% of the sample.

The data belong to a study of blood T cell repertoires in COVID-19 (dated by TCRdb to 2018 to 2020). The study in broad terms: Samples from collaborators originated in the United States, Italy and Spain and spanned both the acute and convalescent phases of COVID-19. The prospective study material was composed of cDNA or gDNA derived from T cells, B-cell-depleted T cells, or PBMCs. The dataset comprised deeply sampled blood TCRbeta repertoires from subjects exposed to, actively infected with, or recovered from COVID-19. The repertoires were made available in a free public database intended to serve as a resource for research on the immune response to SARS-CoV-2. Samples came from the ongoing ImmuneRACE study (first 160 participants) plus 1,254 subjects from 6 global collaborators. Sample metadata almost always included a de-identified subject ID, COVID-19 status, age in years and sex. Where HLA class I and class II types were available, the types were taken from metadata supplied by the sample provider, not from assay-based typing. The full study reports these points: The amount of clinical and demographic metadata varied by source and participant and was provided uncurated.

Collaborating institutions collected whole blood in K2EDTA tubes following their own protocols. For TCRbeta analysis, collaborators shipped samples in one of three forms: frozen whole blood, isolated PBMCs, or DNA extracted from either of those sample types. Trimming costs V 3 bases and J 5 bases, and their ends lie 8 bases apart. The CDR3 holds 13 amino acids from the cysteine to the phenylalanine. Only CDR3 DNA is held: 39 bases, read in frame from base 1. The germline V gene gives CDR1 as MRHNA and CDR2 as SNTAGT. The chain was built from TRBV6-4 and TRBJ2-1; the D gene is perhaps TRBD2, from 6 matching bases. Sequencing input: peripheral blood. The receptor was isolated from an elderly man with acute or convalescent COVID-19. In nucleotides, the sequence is TGTGCCAGCAGTGATAGACTAGACAATGAGCAGTTCTTC. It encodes CASSDRLDNEQFF.